This T cell receptor beta chain was recovered during a study of blood T cell repertoires in COVID-19. Across the whole study: Both acute and convalescent COVID-19 samples were obtained from the United States, Italy and Spain. T cells, B-cell-depleted T cells, or PBMCs supplied cDNA or gDNA.

The length of the CDR3 is 15 residues. The V gene end was trimmed by 0 bases and the J gene end by 4 bases; junction bases not matched to a gene: 3. CDR1 is SGDLS and CDR2 is YYNGEE in the germline V gene. Authors' analysis steps: Amplification of reference gene primers was used by the study to estimate nucleated cell counts. TCRdb's table, derived via immunoSEQ multiplex PCR, lists solely in-frame clones and lacks some. D and trimming come from the DNA, and the V and J calls and clone size come from that table. The data contain 150,000 to 200,000 clones, roughly 90% of them singletons. As regards this clone: Other DNA sequences in this sample translate to the same CDR3.

The V gene is TRBV9, the J gene TRBJ1-3; 8 bases match TRBD1. The source of this sequence is a man aged 50 to 59 with acute or convalescent COVID-19. Sequencing input: peripheral blood. In nucleotides, the CDR3 is TGTGCCAGCAGCGTAGGACAGGGGAGCGGAAACACCATATATTTT. It translates to CASSVGQGSGNTIYF.